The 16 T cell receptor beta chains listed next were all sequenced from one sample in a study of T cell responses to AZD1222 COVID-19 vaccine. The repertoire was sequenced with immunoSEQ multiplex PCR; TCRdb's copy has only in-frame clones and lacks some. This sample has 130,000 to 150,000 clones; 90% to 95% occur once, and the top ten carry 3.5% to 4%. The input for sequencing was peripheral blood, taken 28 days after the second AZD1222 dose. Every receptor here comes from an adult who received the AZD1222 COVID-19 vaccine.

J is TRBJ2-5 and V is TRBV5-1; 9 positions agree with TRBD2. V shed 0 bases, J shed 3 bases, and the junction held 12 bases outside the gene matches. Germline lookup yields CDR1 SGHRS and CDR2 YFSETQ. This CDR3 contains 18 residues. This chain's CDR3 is CASSLGLAGLPDKETQYF. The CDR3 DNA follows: TGCGCCAGCAGCTTGGGTCTAGCGGGACTGCCTGACAAAGAGACCCAGTACTTC.

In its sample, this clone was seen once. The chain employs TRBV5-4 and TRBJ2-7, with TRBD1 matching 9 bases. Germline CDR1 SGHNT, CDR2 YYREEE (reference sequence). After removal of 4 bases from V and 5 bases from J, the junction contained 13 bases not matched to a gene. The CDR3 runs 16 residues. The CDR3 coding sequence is TGTGCCAGCAGCCTTAGGGCCGGGACAGGGTCGAACGAGCAGTACTTC. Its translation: CASSLRAGTGSNEQYF. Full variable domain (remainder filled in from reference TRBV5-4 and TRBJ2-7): ETGVTQSPTHLIKTRGQQVTLRCSSQSGHNTVSWYQQALGQGPQFIFQYYREEENGRGNFPPRFSGLQFPNYSSELNVNALELDDSALYLCASSLRAGTGSNEQYFGPGTRLTVT.

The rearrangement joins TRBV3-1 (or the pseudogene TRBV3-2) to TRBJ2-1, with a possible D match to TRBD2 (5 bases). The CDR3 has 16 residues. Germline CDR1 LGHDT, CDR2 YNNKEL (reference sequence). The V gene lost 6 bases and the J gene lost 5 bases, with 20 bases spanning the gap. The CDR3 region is CASSLLVFKLDNEQFF. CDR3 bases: TGTGCCAGCAGTCTACTAGTTTTTAAGTTGGACAATGAGCAGTTCTTC.

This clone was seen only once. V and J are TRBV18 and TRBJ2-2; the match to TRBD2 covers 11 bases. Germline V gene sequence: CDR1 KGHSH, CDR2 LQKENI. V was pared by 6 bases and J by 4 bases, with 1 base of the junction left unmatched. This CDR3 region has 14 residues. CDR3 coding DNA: TGTGCCAGCTCCGGGACTAGCGGCACCGGGGAGCTGTTTTTT. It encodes CASSGTSGTGELFF.

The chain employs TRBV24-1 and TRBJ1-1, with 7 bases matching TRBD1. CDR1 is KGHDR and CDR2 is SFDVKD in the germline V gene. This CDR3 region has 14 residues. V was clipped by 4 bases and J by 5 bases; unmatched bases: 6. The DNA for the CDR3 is TGTGCCACCAGTGACGCAGGGGGGACGACTGAAGCTTTCTTT. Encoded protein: CATSDAGGTTEAFF.

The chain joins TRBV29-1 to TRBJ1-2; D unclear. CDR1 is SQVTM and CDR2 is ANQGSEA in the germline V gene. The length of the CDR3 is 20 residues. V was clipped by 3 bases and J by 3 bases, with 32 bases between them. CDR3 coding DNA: TGCAGCGTTGACGGTCGGCCGGGAGGCTCAGGCAGCCCGGAGGACTATGGCTACACCTTC. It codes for CSVDGRPGGSGSPEDYGYTF.

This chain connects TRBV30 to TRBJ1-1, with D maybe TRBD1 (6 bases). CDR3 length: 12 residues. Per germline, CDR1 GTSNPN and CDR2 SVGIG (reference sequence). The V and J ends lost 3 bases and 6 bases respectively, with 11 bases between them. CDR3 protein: CAWSIRGAEAFF. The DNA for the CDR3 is TGTGCCTGGAGCATCAGGGGCGCTGAAGCTTTCTTT. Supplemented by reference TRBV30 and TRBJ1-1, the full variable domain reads SQTIHQWPATLVQPVGSPLSLECTVEGTSNPNLYWYRQAAGRGLQLLFYSVGIGQISSEVPQNLSASRPQDRQFILSSKKLLLSDSGFYLCAWSIRGAEAFFGQGTRLTVV.

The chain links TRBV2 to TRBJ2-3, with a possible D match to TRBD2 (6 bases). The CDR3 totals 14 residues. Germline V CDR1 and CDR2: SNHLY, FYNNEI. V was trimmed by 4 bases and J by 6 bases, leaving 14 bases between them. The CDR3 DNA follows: TGTGCCAGCAGTGCGTTGGGGGGTGTTGATACGCAGTATTTT. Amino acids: CASSALGGVDTQYF.

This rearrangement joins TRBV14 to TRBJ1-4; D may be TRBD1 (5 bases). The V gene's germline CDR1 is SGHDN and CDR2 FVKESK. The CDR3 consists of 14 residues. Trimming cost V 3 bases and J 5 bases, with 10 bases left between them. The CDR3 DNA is TGTGCCAGCAGCCATGGACACCTGAATGAAAAACTGTTTTTT. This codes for CASSHGHLNEKLFF.

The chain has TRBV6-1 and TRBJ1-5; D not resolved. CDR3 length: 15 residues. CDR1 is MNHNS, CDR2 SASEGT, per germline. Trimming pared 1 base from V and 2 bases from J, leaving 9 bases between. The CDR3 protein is CASSEVSLRNQPQHF. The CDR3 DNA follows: TGTGCCAGCAGTGAAGTGTCGCTCCGCAATCAGCCCCAGCATTTT.

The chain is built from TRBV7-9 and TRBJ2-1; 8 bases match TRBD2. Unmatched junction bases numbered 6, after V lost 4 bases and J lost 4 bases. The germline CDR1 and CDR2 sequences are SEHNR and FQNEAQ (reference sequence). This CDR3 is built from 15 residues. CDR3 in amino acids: CASSSMTSEYNEQFF. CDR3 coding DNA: TGTGCCAGCAGCTCCATGACTAGCGAGTACAATGAGCAGTTCTTC.

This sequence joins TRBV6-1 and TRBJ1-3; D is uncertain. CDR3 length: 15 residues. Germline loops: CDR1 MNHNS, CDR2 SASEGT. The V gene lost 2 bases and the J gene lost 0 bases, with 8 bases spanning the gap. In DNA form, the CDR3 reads TGTGCCAGCAGTGAATCTTCCTCCTCTGGAAACACCATATATTTT. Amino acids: CASSESSSSGNTIYF.

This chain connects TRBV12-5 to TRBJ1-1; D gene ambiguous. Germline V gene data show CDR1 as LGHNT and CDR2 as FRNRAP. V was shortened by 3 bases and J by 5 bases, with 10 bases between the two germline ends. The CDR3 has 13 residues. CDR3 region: CASGLFVRTEAFF. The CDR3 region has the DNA TGTGCTAGTGGTTTATTTGTTCGGACTGAAGCTTTCTTT.

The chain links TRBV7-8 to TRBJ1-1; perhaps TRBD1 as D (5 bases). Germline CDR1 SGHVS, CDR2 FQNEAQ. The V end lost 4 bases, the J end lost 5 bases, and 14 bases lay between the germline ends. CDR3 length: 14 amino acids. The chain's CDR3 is CASSSSGARTEAFF. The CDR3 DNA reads TGTGCCAGCAGCTCCTCCGGGGCGCGGACTGAAGCTTTCTTT.

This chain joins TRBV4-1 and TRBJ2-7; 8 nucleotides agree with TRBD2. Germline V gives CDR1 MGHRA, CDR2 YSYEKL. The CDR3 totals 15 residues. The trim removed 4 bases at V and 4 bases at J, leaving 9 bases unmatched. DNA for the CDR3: TGCGCCAGCAGCCGCACCGGCGGGGGGCCTTACGAGCAGTACTTC. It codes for CASSRTGGGPYEQYF.

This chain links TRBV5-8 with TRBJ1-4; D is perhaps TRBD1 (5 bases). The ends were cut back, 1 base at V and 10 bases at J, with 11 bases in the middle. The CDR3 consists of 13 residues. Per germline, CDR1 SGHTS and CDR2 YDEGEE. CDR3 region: CASSLSGGGKLFF. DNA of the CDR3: TGTGCCAGCAGCTTGTCGGGGGGGGGAAAACTGTTTTTT.